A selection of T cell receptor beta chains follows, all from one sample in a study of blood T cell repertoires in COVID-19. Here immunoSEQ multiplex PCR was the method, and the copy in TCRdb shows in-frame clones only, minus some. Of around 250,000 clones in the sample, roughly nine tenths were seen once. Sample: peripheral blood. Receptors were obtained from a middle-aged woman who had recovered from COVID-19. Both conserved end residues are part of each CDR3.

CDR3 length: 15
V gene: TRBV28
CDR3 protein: CASSSTRDSQETQYF

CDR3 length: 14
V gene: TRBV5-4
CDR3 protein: CASSSPHVNTEAFF

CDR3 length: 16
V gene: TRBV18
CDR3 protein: CASSPSGWGSYNEQFF

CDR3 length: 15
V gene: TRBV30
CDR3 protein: CAWSEGYSGANVLTF

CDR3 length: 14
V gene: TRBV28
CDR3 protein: CASSSGQGLPGYTF

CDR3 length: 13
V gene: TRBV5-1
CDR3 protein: CASSLAGFYEQYF

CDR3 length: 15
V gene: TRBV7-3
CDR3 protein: CASSLQGGIADTQYF

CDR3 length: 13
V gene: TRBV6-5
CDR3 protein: CASSSRDRDPQYF

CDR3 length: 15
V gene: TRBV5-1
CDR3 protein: CASSNTGTVQETQYF

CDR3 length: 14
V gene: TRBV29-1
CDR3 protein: CSVALQGGDTEAFF

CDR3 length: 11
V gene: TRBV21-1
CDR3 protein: CASSMRETQYF

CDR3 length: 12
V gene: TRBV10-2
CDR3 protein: CASSLGADTQYF

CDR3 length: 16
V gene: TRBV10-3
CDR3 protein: CAISDRIAGTDYGYTF

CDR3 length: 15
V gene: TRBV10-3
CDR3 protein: CAISDPTGGPHEQYF

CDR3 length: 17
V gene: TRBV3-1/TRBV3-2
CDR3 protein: CASSYGLAGGPGETQYF

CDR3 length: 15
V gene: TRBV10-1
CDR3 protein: CASSDGGASTDTQYF

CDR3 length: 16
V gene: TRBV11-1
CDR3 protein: CASSFLAAGTRNEQFF

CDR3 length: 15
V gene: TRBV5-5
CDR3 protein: CASSQLSALEYEQYF

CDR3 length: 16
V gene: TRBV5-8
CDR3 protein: CASSLAPRGGTDTQYF

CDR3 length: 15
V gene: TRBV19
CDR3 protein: CASSKSGTGWYEQYF

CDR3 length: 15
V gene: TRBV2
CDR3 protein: CASTRDRGTQETQYF

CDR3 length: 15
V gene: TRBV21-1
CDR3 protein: CASSDRTGGYETQYF

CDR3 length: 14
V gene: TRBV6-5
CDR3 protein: CASSYGLNTGELFF

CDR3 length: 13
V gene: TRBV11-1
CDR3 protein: CASSFREAYEQYF

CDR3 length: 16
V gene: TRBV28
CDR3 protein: CASSPQSGNSYNEQFF

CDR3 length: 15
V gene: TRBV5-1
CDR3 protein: CASSFRVPPQETQYF